This is a list of T cell receptor beta chains from one sample in a study of post-analysis software for immune sequencing data. In TCRdb, the PCR reads were re-called with MiXCR into one record per CDR3 protein. The data hold fewer than 600,000 distinct CDR3 sequences, with approximately 45% observed a single time. The sequencing sample was made of blood. These receptors originate from a girl under 18 with multiple sclerosis. The CDR3 runs from the conserved cysteine through the conserved F or W. A D gene is named only where the DNA matches it firmly. Clone size is given for some rows only: seen once, a few or many times, or a class if the clone is expanded.

size,J,V,D,length,DNA,CDR3
-,TRBJ2-5,TRBV20-1,TRBD2,15,TGCAGTGCTAGGATAGATTTAGCGGGAGCAGAGACCCAGTACTTC,CSARIDLAGAETQYF
-,TRBJ2-3,TRBV20-1,TRBD2,16,TGCAGTGCTAGGTGGGGACTAGCGGGAGTCGCAGATACGCAGTATTTT,CSARWGLAGVADTQYF
-,TRBJ2-7,TRBV7-2,-,13,TGTGCCAGCAGCTATCAGGATACCTACGAGCAGTACTTC,CASSYQDTYEQYF
few,TRBJ1-1,TRBV29-1,-,12,TGCAGCGTTGATTTCCTGAACACCGAAGCTTTCTTT,CSVDFLNTEAFF
few,TRBJ2-7,TRBV12-3/TRBV12-4,-,14,TGTGCCAGCAGTACAGGGTTGGGGGTCTACGAGCAGTACTTC,CASSTGLGVYEQYF
few,TRBJ1-1,TRBV5-1,-,15,TGCGCCAGCAGAAAATTGGACGGACTGAACACTGAAGCTTTCTTT,CASRKLDGLNTEAFF
-,TRBJ2-7,TRBV12-3/TRBV12-4,TRBD2,18,TGTGCCAGCAGTCTCGAAACCCCTATAGCGGGAGGGCACTACGAGCAGTACTTC,CASSLETPIAGGHYEQYF
-,TRBJ2-3,TRBV9,-,14,TGTGCCAGCAGCGCGAGGGACTTCACAGATACGCAGTATTTT,CASSARDFTDTQYF
-,TRBJ2-5,TRBV29-1,-,12,TGCAGCGTTGAGAACGGAGAAGAGACCCAGTACTTC,CSVENGEETQYF
-,TRBJ1-2,TRBV10-3,-,13,TGTGCCATCAGCCCGACTCCGTCGAATGGCTACACCTTC,CAISPTPSNGYTF
-,TRBJ2-3,TRBV20-1,TRBD2,15,TGCAGTGCTATTATGCGGACTAGCGGGGGCCATACGCAGTATTTT,CSAIMRTSGGHTQYF
once,TRBJ2-1,TRBV3-1,-,16,TGTGCCAGCAGCCAAGACAGGGGGGCGATGTACAATGAGCAGTTCTTC,CASSQDRGAMYNEQFF
-,TRBJ1-6,TRBV6-5,-,12,TGTGCCAGCAGTTTAGGGGGATCACCCCTCCACTTT,CASSLGGSPLHF
-,TRBJ2-1,TRBV11-2,TRBD2,16,TGTGCCAGCAGCATAATAGCGGGAGGCTCCTACAATGAGCAGTTCTTC,CASSIIAGGSYNEQFF
-,TRBJ1-2,TRBV12-3/TRBV12-4,-,13,TGTGCCAGCAGTTTAACAGGCTTTGAGGGCTACACCTTC,CASSLTGFEGYTF
-,TRBJ2-7,TRBV6-6,TRBD2,16,TGTGCCAGCAGTTACGGGGGCCAGCGGGAGAAGTACGAGCAGTACTTC,CASSYGGQREKYEQYF
-,TRBJ1-4,TRBV10-3,-,18,TGTGCCGTCAGTGATCAACTCCGGGGCACACATGGTAATGAAAAACTGTTTTTT,CAVSDQLRGTHGNEKLFF
-,TRBJ1-1,TRBV29-1,-,13,TGCAGCGTTCATGGACTTATGAACACTGAAGCTTTCTTT,CSVHGLMNTEAFF
-,TRBJ2-5,TRBV6-1,TRBD2,16,TGTGCCAGCACCGTACTTTCTACTAGCGACCAAGAGACCCAGTACTTC,CASTVLSTSDQETQYF
-,TRBJ1-1,TRBV6-5,-,15,TGTGCCAGCAGTTATGGGGGGATCGGGGTCACTGAAGCTTTCTTT,CASSYGGIGVTEAFF
-,TRBJ2-7,TRBV27,-,15,TGTGCCAGCAGTTTATCAACAGGCTTCTCCTACGAGCAGTACTTC,CASSLSTGFSYEQYF
-,TRBJ2-7,TRBV9,-,15,TGTGCCAGCAGTGCCCTGGGGCAGGGAGCCTACGAGCAGTACTTC,CASSALGQGAYEQYF
-,TRBJ1-2,TRBV27,-,15,TGTGCCAGCAGGGATGGGGACATCCCATCGGGAGGCTACACCTTC,CASRDGDIPSGGYTF
-,TRBJ2-7,TRBV15,-,15,TGTGCCACCAGCAGAGATCAGGAGGGCTTCTACGAGCAGTACTTC,CATSRDQEGFYEQYF
few,TRBJ1-5,TRBV20-1,-,13,TGCAGTGCTAGAGATAGGGGGAGTCAGCCCCAGCATTTT,CSARDRGSQPQHF
-,TRBJ2-3,TRBV5-1,TRBD1,16,TGCGCCAGCAGCTTGGGTCCCGGGACAGGGGCAGATACGCAGTATTTT,CASSLGPGTGADTQYF
many,TRBJ1-1,TRBV29-1,TRBD1,15,TGCAGCGTTGATATTCCGGGACAGTTGAACACTGAAGCTTTCTTT,CSVDIPGQLNTEAFF
few,TRBJ1-2,TRBV2,-,13,TGTGCCAGCTGCATAACGGACAGCTATGGCTACACCTTC,CASCITDSYGYTF
-,TRBJ2-2,TRBV9,-,17,TGTGCCAGCAGCGTAGAGCCCCCCCGTAGCTCGGCCGGGGAGCTGTTTTTT,CASSVEPPRSSAGELFF
-,TRBJ2-7,TRBV28,TRBD2,15,TGTGCCAGCAGTCCACCAGCGGGAGGCTCGGACGAGCAGTACTTC,CASSPPAGGSDEQYF
-,TRBJ1-5,TRBV9,-,17,TGTGCCAGCAGCGTAGGAGTCAAGGGGGGTAGCAATCAGCCCCAGCATTTT,CASSVGVKGGSNQPQHF
-,TRBJ2-7,TRBV5-5,-,14,TGTGCCAGCAGCTCGGAACTAGCCCCCTACGAGCAGTACTTC,CASSSELAPYEQYF
-,TRBJ1-6,TRBV20-1,TRBD1,16,TGCAGTGCGTCACCGGGACAGGGGGCGACCGAATCACCCCTCCACTTT,CSASPGQGATESPLHF
-,TRBJ2-7,TRBV6-1,-,20,TGTGCCAGCAGCCGAAATTGGGGACGGGGCATACTGGTTAGCTCCTACGAGCAGTACTTC,CASSRNWGRGILVSSYEQYF
-,TRBJ1-5,TRBV6-1,-,12,TGTGCCAGCAGCGAAATTGGACAGCCCCAGCATTTT,CASSEIGQPQHF
few,TRBJ1-2,TRBV2,TRBD1,13,TGTGCCGGGGGACAGGGGTCACGCTATGGCTACACCTTC,CAGGQGSRYGYTF
-,TRBJ2-7,TRBV28,TRBD2,15,TGTGCCAGCACCCTTGGACTAGCGGGATTTTACGAGCAGTACTTC,CASTLGLAGFYEQYF
-,TRBJ2-3,TRBV28,-,15,TGTGCCAGCAGTCCCGACAGGCCTGCTACAGATACGCAGTATTTT,CASSPDRPATDTQYF
-,TRBJ1-4,TRBV5-1,-,14,TGCGCCAGCAGCTTCGGGCAGGGCCGTGAAAAACTGTTTTTT,CASSFGQGREKLFF
few,TRBJ2-4,TRBV4-2,-,14,TGTGCCAGCACCCGCAGGGGGGCGGAAAACATTCAGTACTTC,CASTRRGAENIQYF
-,TRBJ1-4,TRBV5-6,-,11,TGTGCCAGCAGCTTCGAGAGAAAACTGTTTTTT,CASSFERKLFF
-,TRBJ2-5,TRBV12-3/TRBV12-4,TRBD2,17,TGTGCCAGCAGTTTAGCCCTTTCTCAGGGCGGGAGAAAGACCCAGTACTTC,CASSLALSQGGRKTQYF
once,TRBJ1-4,TRBV6-5,-,18,TGTGCCAGCAGTCACCCCCGGGACCCATGGACAACTAATGAAAAACTGTTTTTT,CASSHPRDPWTTNEKLFF